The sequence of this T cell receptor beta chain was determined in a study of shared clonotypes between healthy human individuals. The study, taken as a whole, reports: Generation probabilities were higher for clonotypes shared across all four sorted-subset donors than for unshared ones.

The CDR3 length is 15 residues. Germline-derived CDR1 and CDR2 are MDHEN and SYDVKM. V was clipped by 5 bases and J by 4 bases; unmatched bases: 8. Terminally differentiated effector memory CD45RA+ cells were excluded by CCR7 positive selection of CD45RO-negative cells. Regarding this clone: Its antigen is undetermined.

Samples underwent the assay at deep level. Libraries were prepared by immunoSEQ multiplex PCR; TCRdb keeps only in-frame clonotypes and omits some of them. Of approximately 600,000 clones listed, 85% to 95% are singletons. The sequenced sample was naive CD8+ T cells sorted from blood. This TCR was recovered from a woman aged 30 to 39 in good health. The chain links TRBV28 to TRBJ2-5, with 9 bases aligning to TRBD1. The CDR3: CASSHDRGYRETQYF. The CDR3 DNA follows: TGTGCCAGCAGTCACGACAGGGGGTATAGAGAGACCCAGTACTTC.